This T cell receptor (beta chain) originates from a study of blood T cell repertoires in COVID-19. On the study more broadly: PBMCs, B-cell-depleted T cells, or T cells were the source of the cDNA or gDNA that made up the material.

Authors' analysis steps: Amplified reference gene primers provided the basis for estimating nucleated cell counts. Using immunoSEQ multiplex PCR, the repertoire was profiled, and TCRdb retains in-frame clones only, with some absent. V and J calls and clone size are given by that table; D and trimming were obtained from the DNA. This sample yields about 160,000 clones, of which 80% are seen a single time; less than 6% belongs to the top ten. Participants were aged about 18 to 89 years from 20 to 30 US areas. Cohort 3 recovery required two negative PCRs, clearance, or symptom resolution. CDR1 and CDR2 (germline): SGHTA, FQGTGA. The CDR3 totals 15 residues. Trimming removed 2 bases from V and 5 bases from J; junction bases left unmatched: 5.

The TCR comes from a middle-aged man who had recovered from COVID-19. Source material: PBMCs or T cells enriched from blood (not recorded which). The V and J genes are TRBV7-3 and TRBJ2-3; 9 bases match TRBD2. The CDR3 coding sequence is TGTGCCAGCAGCTTAGGGACTAGCCCGGGAGATACGCAGTATTTT. Its protein product is CASSLGTSPGDTQYF.